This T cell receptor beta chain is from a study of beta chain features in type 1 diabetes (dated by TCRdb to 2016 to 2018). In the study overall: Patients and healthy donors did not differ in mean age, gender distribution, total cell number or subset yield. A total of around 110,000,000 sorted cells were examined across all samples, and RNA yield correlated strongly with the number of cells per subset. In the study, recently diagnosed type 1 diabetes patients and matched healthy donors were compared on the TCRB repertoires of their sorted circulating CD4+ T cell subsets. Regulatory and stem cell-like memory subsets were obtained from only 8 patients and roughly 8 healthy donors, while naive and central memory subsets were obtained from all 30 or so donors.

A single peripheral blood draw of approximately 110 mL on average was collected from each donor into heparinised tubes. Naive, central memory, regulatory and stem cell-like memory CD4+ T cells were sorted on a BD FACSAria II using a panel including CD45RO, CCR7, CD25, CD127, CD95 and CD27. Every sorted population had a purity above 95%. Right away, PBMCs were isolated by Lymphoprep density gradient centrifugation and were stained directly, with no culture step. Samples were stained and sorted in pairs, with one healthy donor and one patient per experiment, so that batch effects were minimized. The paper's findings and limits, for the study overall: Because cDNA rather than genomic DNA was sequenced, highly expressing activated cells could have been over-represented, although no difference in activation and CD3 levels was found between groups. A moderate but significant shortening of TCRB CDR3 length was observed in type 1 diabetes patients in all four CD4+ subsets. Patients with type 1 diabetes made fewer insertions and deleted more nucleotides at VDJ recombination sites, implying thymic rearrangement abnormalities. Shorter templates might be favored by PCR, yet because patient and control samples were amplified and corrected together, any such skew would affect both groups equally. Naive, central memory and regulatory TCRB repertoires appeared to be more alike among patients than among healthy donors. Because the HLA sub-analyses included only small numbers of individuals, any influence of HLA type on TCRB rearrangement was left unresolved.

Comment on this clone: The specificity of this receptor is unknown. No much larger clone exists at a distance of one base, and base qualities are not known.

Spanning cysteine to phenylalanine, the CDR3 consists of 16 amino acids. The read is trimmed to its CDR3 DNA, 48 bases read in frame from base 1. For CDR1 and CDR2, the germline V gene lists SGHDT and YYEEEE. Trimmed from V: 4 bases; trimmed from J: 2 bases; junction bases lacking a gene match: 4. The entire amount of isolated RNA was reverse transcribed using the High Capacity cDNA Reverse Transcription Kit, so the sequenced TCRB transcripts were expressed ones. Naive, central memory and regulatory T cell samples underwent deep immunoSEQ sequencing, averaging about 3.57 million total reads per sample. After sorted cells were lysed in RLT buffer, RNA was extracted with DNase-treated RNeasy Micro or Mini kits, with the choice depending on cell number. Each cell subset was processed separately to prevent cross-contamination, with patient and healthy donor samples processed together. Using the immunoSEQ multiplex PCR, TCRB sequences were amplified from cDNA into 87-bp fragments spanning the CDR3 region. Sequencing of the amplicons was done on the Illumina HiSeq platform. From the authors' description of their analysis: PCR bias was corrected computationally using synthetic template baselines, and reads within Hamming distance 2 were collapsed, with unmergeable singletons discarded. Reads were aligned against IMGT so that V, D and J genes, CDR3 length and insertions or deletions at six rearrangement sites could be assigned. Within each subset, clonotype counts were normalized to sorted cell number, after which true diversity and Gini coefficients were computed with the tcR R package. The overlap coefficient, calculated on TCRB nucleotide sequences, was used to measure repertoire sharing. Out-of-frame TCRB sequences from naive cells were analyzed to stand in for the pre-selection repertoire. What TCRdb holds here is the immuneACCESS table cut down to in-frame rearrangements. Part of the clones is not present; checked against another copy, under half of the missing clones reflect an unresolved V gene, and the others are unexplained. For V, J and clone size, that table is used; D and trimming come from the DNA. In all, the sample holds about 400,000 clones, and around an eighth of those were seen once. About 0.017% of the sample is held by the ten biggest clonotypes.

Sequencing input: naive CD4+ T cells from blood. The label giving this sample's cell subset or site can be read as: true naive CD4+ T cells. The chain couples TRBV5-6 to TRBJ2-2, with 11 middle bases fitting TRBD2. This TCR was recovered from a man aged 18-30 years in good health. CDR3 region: CASSPGLAANTGELFF. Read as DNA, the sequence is TGTGCCAGCAGCCCGGGACTAGCGGCCAACACCGGGGAGCTGTTTTTT.